The entry below describes one TCR beta chain. Its antigen is currently unknown. The entry originates in a study of T cell responses to AZD1222 COVID-19 vaccine. Profiled with immunoSEQ multiplex PCR; TCRdb holds only in-frame clones, not every one. The table has roughly 98,000 clones, roughly 84% seen once; the top ten hold around 14%. V dropped 3 bases and J dropped 11 bases, with 16 bases sitting between them. The germline V gene encodes CDR1 MDHEN and CDR2 SYDVKM. The CDR3 extends over 13 amino acids. Study-level findings and limits: The donor cohort was predominantly white British with a female majority, and clonal diversity may have been underestimated.

The specimen was peripheral blood, collected 28 days after the second AZD1222 dose. The TCR sequence derives from an adult who received the AZD1222 COVID-19 vaccine. This chain uses TRBV28 with TRBJ1-1; TRBD1 is a possible D gene (5 bases). The CDR3 region is CASSLGPGGGAFF. The CDR3 DNA follows: TGTGCCAGCAGTTTGGGGCCAGGCGGAGGGGCTTTCTTT.